This T cell receptor beta chain was identified in a study of identical twins. General study points: Conclusions relied on cross-sectional statistical analysis, not following the same donors.

CDR3 length: 15 residues. The V gene lost 7 bases and the J gene lost 4 bases, with 19 bases spanning the gap. Germline loops: CDR1 LGHNT, CDR2 FRNRAP. Addition of a universal primer site occurred through template switching, and cDNA carried unique molecular identifiers. A single record per CDR3 protein comes from TCRdb applying MiXCR to the 5' RACE reads. Here the sample spans over 500,000 distinct CDR3 sequences, around 20% being singletons. This clonotype was detected once. Its antigen is still unknown. Separately, the same data were catalogued under a study of T cells expressing NK-cell markers.

This TCR was sampled from a woman under 30 in good health. The rearrangement links TRBV12-5 to TRBJ2-5; the D gene is possibly TRBD2 (6 bases). Sequenced input: CD4+ T cells sorted from blood. In nucleotides, the CDR3 is TGTGCTAGTGTCCCGGGCGGACTAATATTAGAGACCCAGTACTTC. This translates into CASVPGGLILETQYF.